This T cell receptor (beta chain) is drawn from a study of T cell changes during pregnancy in multiple sclerosis. After removal of 5 bases from V and 4 bases from J, the junction contained 6 bases not matched to a gene. CDR3 length equals 14 residues. From germline, CDR1 is SGHNT and CDR2 YYREEE (reference sequence). Measured with immunoSEQ multiplex PCR; TCRdb has only the in-frame clones, and not every one. The table includes 40,000 to 45,000 clones, roughly 94% detected once. This chain links TRBV5-4 with TRBJ2-3, with 8 nucleotides matching TRBD1. This receptor was taken from a female donor with multiple sclerosis, enrolled in a pregnancy study. The source material was peripheral blood, sampled in the third trimester of pregnancy. CDR3 amino acids: CASSLGQGSDTQYF. CDR3 nucleotides: TGTGCCAGCAGTCTAGGACAGGGCTCAGATACGCAGTATTTT.